Presented here are 10 T cell receptor beta chains from one specimen sequenced in a study of graft-versus-host responses after intestinal transplantation. The antigens of these receptors remain unknown. Sequencing was performed with immunoSEQ multiplex PCR; in TCRdb, only in-frame clones are kept and a portion is missing. The sample has about 88,000 clones; under 95% are singletons. Sequences were derived from unstimulated CD4+ T cells sorted from spleen or lymph node cells, sampled before transplant. The source of these receptors is a human donor who was the organ donor for an intestinal transplant.

This chain's CDR3 is CASSFRDLFYLGTYSYNEQFF. The CDR3 DNA follows: TGTGCCAGCAGTTTTAGGGACCTTTTTTATCTCGGGACTTACTCCTACAATGAGCAGTTCTTC. V gene TRBV28 combines with J gene TRBJ2-1; a weak D match, TRBD2 (6 bases). This CDR3 comprises 21 residues. Germline V gives CDR1 MDHEN, CDR2 SYDVKM. Trimming shortened V by 3 bases and J by 0 bases, and 27 bases separated the two germline ends. Filled out from reference TRBV28 and TRBJ2-1, the complete variable domain reads DVKVTQSSRYLVKRTGEKVFLECVQDMDHENMFWYRQDPGLGLRLIYFSYDVKMKEKGDIPEGYSVSREKKERFSLILESASTNQTSMYLCASSFRDLFYLGTYSYNEQFFGPGTRLTVL.

This CDR3 reads CASSPERGGLGYTF. CDR3 nucleotides: TGTGCCAGCAGCCCCGAGAGGGGAGGCCTCGGCTACACCTTC. The V gene is TRBV5-6, the J gene TRBJ1-2; perhaps TRBD1 as D (5 bases). Trimming removed 4 bases from V and 8 bases from J, with 18 bases in between. Germline CDR1 SGHDT, CDR2 YYEEEE. This CDR3 spans 14 amino acids.

V usage is TRBV30 and J usage is TRBJ2-7; weak D call: TRBD2 (5 bases). This CDR3 spans 12 amino acids. Trimming pared 0 bases from V and 2 bases from J, leaving 5 bases between. CDR1 is GTSNPN and CDR2 is SVGIG in the germline V gene (reference sequence). DNA of the CDR3: TGTGCCTGGAGTGTCGGGACCTACGAGCAGTACTTC. Translating it yields CAWSVGTYEQYF. The variable domain in full, with the rest retrieved from reference TRBV30 and TRBJ2-7, is SQTIHQWPATLVQPVGSPLSLECTVEGTSNPNLYWYRQAAGRGLQLLFYSVGIGQISSEVPQNLSASRPQDRQFILSSKKLLLSDSGFYLCAWSVGTYEQYFGPGTRLTVT.

The V gene is TRBV5-1, the J gene TRBJ2-7; D might be TRBD1 (6 bases). Germline V CDR1 and CDR2: SGHRS, YFSETQ. This CDR3 has 16 residues. Trimming took off 4 bases at V and 0 bases at J, with 17 bases between the two ends. This chain's CDR3 is CASSPGAGTSSYEQYF. DNA of the CDR3: TGCGCCAGCAGCCCAGGGGCAGGGACGAGCTCCTACGAGCAGTACTTC.

The chain couples TRBV4-1 to TRBJ2-1, with 10 bases that match TRBD2. Germline loops: CDR1 MGHRA, CDR2 YSYEKL. Losses at the gene ends were 2 bases for V and 5 bases for J; bases not matched to a gene: 12. The CDR3 runs to 18 residues. CDR3 region: CASSQWGWGTSANNEQFF. DNA for the CDR3: TGCGCCAGCAGCCAATGGGGCTGGGGGACTAGCGCCAACAATGAGCAGTTCTTC.

This rearrangement joins TRBV10-3 to TRBJ2-1, with 13 positions matching TRBD2. The germline CDR1 and CDR2 sequences are ENHRY and SYGVKD. Trimming at V came to 6 bases and at J to 3 bases, leaving 2 bases not matched to a gene. This CDR3 spans 15 amino acids. The CDR3 region has the DNA TGTGCCATCAGAGGACTAGCGGGGGACTACAATGAGCAGTTCTTC. It codes for CAIRGLAGDYNEQFF.

V gene TRBV5-4 combines with J gene TRBJ2-1, with 7 positions matching TRBD2. With V trimmed by 6 bases and J by 3 bases, 6 bases remained unmatched. Looked up from germline, CDR1 is SGHNT and CDR2 is YYREEE (reference sequence). This CDR3 is 14 amino acids long. CDR3 residues: CASTSGTNYNEQFF. CDR3 in DNA: TGTGCCAGCACGTCCGGGACTAACTACAATGAGCAGTTCTTC.

Remarks on this clone: The sample holds other DNA sequences that translate to the same CDR3. This chain joins TRBV5-1 and TRBJ2-3; 10 positions match TRBD1. This CDR3 has 16 amino acids. Germline-derived CDR1 and CDR2 are SGHRS and YFSETQ. Germline trimming cut 0 bases from V and 4 bases from J; bases unmatched to any gene: 5. CDR3 sequence: CASSLDVTGGADTQYF. In DNA form, the CDR3 reads TGCGCCAGCAGCTTGGATGTGACAGGGGGCGCAGATACGCAGTATTTT.

This clone was counted only a few times. The rearrangement joins TRBV5-5 to TRBJ2-2; 7 nucleotides agree with TRBD2. The CDR3 has 15 amino acids. The V and J ends lost 4 bases and 1 base, in that order; junction bases with no gene match: 4. CDR1 and CDR2 (germline): SGHKS, YYEKEE (reference sequence). As DNA, the CDR3 is TGTGCCAGCAGCCGCACGGGAGGGAACACCGGGGAGCTGTTTTTT. It translates to CASSRTGGNTGELFF.

The chain is built from TRBV2 and TRBJ1-1; unclear D gene. The ends were cut back, 2 bases at V and 1 base at J, with 17 bases in the middle. The length of the CDR3 is 17 residues. Germline values: CDR1 SNHLY, CDR2 FYNNEI. The CDR3 nucleotides read TGTGCCAGCAGTGAAAGAGGGTGGTACCAAGAGAACACTGAAGCTTTCTTT. The encoded protein is CASSERGWYQENTEAFF.